Each of the 10 T cell receptor beta chains below was sequenced from the same sample in a study of T-cell memory formation after mild COVID-19. Via MiXCR, TCRdb re-called the 5' RACE reads, giving one row per CDR3 protein. Altogether approximately 270,000 distinct CDR3 sequences are present, around 15% being singletons, with the ten largest covering roughly 24%. Input material: PBMCs or a T cell subset sorted from them (not recorded which). Receptor source: a man younger than 35 who had mild COVID-19 (a few samples of this study predate the infection). Cell type and time point are not known.

About this clonotype itself: The junction departs from germline at one end; a sequencing error may be responsible. This chain uses TRBV2 with TRBJ2-2, with TRBD2 matching over 7 bases. CDR1 is SNHLY and CDR2 is FYNNEI in the germline V gene. The CDR3 length is 15 residues. This CDR3 reads CAISAGLGYTGELFF. The CDR3 coding sequence is TGTGCCATCAGTGCCGGACTAGGTTACACCGGGGAGCTGTTTTTT.

The CDR3 sequence is CASSPNRGFVRRSPLHF. CDR3 bases: TGTGCCAGCAGCCCAAACAGGGGGTTCGTTCGTAGGTCACCCCTCCACTTT. The chain links TRBV7-8 to TRBJ1-6; 8 nucleotides align to TRBD1. The V and J ends lost 5 bases and 10 bases, in that order; junction bases with no gene match: 16. This CDR3 has 17 residues. Germline assignment: CDR1 SGHVS and CDR2 FQNEAQ.

The gene calls are TRBV15 and TRBJ2-1; 13 bases are a match to TRBD2. Germline loops: CDR1 LNHNV, CDR2 YYDKDF (reference sequence). This CDR3 region has 14 residues. Trimming cost V 6 bases and J 8 bases; bases outside gene matches: 4. The CDR3 DNA reads as TGTGCCACCAGTATAGGACTAGCGGGGGATGAGCAGTTCTTC. Translating gives CATSIGLAGDEQFF. Using reference TRBV15 and TRBJ2-1 for the parts outside the CDR3, the full variable domain is DAMVIQNPRYQVTQFGKPVTLSCSQTLNHNVMYWYQQKSSQAPKLLFHYYDKDFNNEADTPDNFQSRRPNTSFCFLDIRSPGLGDTAMYLCATSIGLAGDEQFFGPGTRLTVL.

V and J are TRBV5-4 and TRBJ2-5, with 7 bases identical to TRBD1. Trimming cost V 2 bases and J 4 bases; bases outside gene matches: 5. There are 14 residues in the CDR3. The germline CDR1 and CDR2 sequences are SGHNT and YYREEE (reference sequence). CDR3: CASSLTGAGETQYF. The DNA for the CDR3 is TGTGCCAGCAGCTTAACAGGGGCGGGAGAGACCCAGTACTTC.

The chain is built from TRBV20-1 and TRBJ2-3, with TRBD2 identical over 7 bases. This CDR3 contains 14 residues. V lost 6 bases, J lost 2 bases, and 8 bases stayed unmatched. CDR1 and CDR2 from the germline V gene are DFQATT and SNEGSKA (reference sequence). CDR3 loop: CSAPPGGNTDTQYF. CDR3 nucleotides: TGCAGTGCCCCTCCCGGGGGGAACACAGATACGCAGTATTTT.

This clonotype was found a few times. This chain links TRBV4-2 with TRBJ2-2; the D is unclear. In germline, CDR1 is LGHNA, CDR2 YNFKEQ. CDR3 length: 13 residues. Trimming left V 0 bases short and J 5 bases short, with 4 bases between. The CDR3 sequence is CASSQESTGELFF. CDR3 bases: TGTGCCAGCAGCCAAGAGTCGACCGGGGAGCTGTTTTTT.

The gene calls are TRBV10-3 and TRBJ2-2; 9 nucleotides match TRBD1. After removal of 11 bases from V and 6 bases from J, the junction contained 10 bases not matched to a gene. This CDR3 has 14 amino acids. The germline gives CDR1 ENHRY, CDR2 SYGVKD. The chain's CDR3 is CAVGRDRDSGELFF. As DNA, the CDR3 is TGTGCCGTCGGCCGGGACAGGGACTCCGGGGAGCTGTTTTTT.

V is TRBV28 and J is TRBJ2-3, with TRBD2 as a possible D gene (5 bases). The germline V gene has CDR1 MDHEN and CDR2 SYDVKM. This CDR3 comprises 16 residues. V gave up 7 bases and J gave up 1 base, with 18 bases separating them. This CDR3 is CASTPPGRVGTDTQYF. The CDR3 DNA is TGTGCCAGCACCCCGCCGGGAAGGGTCGGCACAGATACGCAGTATTTT.

The CDR3 spells CANRTQYF. The CDR3, as DNA: TGTGCCAACCGGACCCAGTACTTC. The V and J genes are TRBV28 and TRBJ2-5, with D unresolved. The CDR3 has 8 amino acids. The V and J ends lost 10 bases and 7 bases respectively, with 4 bases between them. Germline V lookup: CDR1 MDHEN, CDR2 SYDVKM.

The genes are TRBV7-9 and TRBJ1-2; no clear D gene. The CDR3 spans 15 residues. From germline, CDR1 is SEHNR and CDR2 FQNEAQ (reference sequence). V was shortened by 8 bases and J by 2 bases, with 18 bases between the two germline ends. CDR3 DNA sequence: TGTGCCAGCCGTCCCATAGGGATAGAGAACTATGGCTACACCTTC. Translation gives CASRPIGIENYGYTF.